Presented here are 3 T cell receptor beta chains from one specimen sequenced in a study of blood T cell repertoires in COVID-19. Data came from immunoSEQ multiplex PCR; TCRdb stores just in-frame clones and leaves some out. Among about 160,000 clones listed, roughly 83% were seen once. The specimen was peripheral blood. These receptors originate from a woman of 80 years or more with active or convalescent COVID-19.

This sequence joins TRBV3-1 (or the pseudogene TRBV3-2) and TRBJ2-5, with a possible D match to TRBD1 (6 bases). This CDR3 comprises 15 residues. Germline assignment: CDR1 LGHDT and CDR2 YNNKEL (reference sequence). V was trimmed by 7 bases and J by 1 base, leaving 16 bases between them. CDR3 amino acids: CASTFETGFQETQYF. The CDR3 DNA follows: TGTGCCAGCACCTTTGAGACAGGCTTCCAAGAGACCCAGTACTTC.

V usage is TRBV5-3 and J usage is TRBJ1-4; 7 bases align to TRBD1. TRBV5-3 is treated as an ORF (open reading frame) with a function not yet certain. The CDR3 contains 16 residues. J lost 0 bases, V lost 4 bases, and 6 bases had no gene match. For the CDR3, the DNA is TGTGCCAGAAGCGTCCAACAGGGGACAACTAATGAAAAACTGTTTTTT. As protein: CARSVQQGTTNEKLFF.

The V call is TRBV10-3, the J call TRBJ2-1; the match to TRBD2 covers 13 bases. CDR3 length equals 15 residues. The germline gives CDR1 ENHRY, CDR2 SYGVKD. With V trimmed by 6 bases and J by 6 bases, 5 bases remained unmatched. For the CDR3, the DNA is TGTGCCATCAGAACCGGGACTAGCGGGGCCAATGAGCAGTTCTTC. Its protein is CAIRTGTSGANEQFF.